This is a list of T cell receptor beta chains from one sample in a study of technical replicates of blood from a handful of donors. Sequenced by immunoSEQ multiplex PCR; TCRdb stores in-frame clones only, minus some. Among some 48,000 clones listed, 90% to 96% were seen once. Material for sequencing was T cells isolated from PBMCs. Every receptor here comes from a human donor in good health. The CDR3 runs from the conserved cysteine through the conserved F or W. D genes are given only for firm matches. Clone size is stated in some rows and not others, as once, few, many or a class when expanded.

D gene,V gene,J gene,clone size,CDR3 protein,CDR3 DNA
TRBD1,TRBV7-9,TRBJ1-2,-,CASSPVQGAWYGYTF,TGTGCCAGCAGCCCTGTACAGGGGGCTTGGTATGGCTACACCTTC
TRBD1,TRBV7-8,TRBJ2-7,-,CASSFRGSYEQYF,TGTGCCAGCAGCTTCAGGGGGTCCTACGAGCAGTACTTC
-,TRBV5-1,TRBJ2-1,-,CASSLGSYNEQFF,TGCGCCAGCAGCTTGGGGAGCTACAATGAGCAGTTCTTC
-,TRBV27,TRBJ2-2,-,CASRFVRGTGELFF,TGTGCCAGCAGATTTGTTCGGGGGACCGGGGAGCTGTTTTTT
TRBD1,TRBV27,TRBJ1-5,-,CASGAGGGRQPQHF,TGTGCCAGCGGGGCAGGGGGCGGCCGTCAGCCCCAGCATTTT
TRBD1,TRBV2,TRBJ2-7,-,CASIGTAVNF,TGTGCCAGCATAGGGACAGCCGTAAACTTC
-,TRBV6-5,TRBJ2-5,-,CAAQQLETQYF,TGTGCCGCACAACAGTTGGAGACCCAGTACTTC
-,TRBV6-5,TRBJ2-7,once,CASSYNLHGEQYF,TGTGCCAGCAGTTACAACCTGCACGGTGAGCAGTACTTC
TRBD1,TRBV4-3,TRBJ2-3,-,CASSRYRGSTDTQYF,TGCGCCAGCAGCCGCTACAGGGGTAGCACAGATACGCAGTATTTT
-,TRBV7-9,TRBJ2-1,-,CASSSSFGGNYNEQFF,TGTGCCAGCAGCTCTTCCTTTGGCGGGAACTACAATGAGCAGTTCTTC
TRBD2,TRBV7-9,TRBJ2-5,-,CASSFLTGTRGETQYF,TGTGCCAGCAGCTTCCTAACCGGGACTAGAGGAGAGACCCAGTACTTC
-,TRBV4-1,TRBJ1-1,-,CASSQAASEAFF,TGCGCCAGCAGCCAAGCGGCTAGTGAAGCTTTCTTT
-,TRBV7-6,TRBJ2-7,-,CASSLSPGEKSHTYEQYF,TGTGCCAGCAGCTTATCTCCAGGGGAGAAATCTCATACGTACGAGCAGTACTTC
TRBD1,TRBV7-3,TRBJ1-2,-,CASSLNSGQGFNGYTF,TGTGCCAGCAGCTTAAATTCTGGACAGGGGTTTAATGGCTACACCTTC
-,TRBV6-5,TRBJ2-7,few,CASSLKGYEQYF,TGTGCCAGCAGCCTAAAGGGGTACGAGCAGTACTTC
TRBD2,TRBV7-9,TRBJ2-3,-,CASSDMSGTTDTQYF,TGTGCCAGCAGCGACATGAGCGGGACCACAGATACGCAGTATTTT
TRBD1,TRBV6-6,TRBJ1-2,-,CASSLRDRASGGYTF,TGTGCCAGCAGTTTGAGGGACAGGGCTTCGGGGGGCTACACCTTC
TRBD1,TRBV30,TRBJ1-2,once,CAWSVRSWTGYGYTF,TGTGCCTGGAGTGTGAGATCTTGGACAGGCTATGGCTACACCTTC
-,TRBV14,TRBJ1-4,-,CASSRRTVYEKLFF,TGTGCCAGCAGCCGTCGGACAGTTTATGAAAAACTGTTTTTT
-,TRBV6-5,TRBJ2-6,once,CASSLNGQPGANVLTF,TGTGCCAGCAGTTTGAACGGACAGCCTGGGGCCAACGTCCTGACTTTC
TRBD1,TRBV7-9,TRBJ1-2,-,CASRPGQGSGYTF,TGTGCCAGCAGGCCGGGACAGGGATCCGGCTACACCTTC
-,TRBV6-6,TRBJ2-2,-,CASARGEDTGELFF,TGTGCCAGCGCCAGGGGCGAAGACACCGGGGAGCTGTTTTTT
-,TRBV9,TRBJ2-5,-,CASSVGGSTWETQYF,TGTGCCAGCAGCGTAGGTGGCTCAACGTGGGAGACCCAGTACTTC
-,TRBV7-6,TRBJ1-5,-,CASSLGSGDQPQHF,TGTGCCAGCAGCCTCGGGTCAGGGGATCAGCCCCAGCATTTT
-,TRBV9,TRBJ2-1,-,CASSAGTHYNEQFF,TGTGCCAGCAGCGCCGGGACACACTACAATGAGCAGTTCTTC
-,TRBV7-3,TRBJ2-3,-,CASSLEGAEVGTDTQYF,TGTGCCAGCAGCTTAGAAGGGGCGGAAGTCGGCACAGATACGCAGTATTTT
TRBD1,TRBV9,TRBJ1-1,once,CASSGSGTGDLEAFF,TGTGCCAGCAGCGGATCCGGGACAGGGGATCTTGAAGCTTTCTTT
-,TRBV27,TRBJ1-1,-,CASSFGRDRTEAFF,TGTGCCAGCAGTTTTGGCAGGGATAGGACTGAAGCTTTCTTT
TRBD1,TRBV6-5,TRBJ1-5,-,CATQNGGQRQPQHF,TGTGCCACCCAAAACGGGGGACAGCGTCAGCCCCAGCATTTT
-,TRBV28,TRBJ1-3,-,CASSLLVSSGNTIYF,TGTGCCAGCAGTTTGCTCGTTAGCTCTGGAAACACCATATATTTT
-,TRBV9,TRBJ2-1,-,CASSVVFGGNEQFF,TGTGCCAGCAGCGTAGTCTTTGGGGGGAATGAGCAGTTCTTC
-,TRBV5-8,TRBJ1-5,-,CASSNRANQPQHF,TGTGCCAGCAGCAACAGGGCGAATCAGCCCCAGCATTTT
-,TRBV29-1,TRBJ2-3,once,CSVGGGGWIDTQYF,TGCAGCGTTGGGGGAGGGGGTTGGATAGATACGCAGTATTTT
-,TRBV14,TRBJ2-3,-,CASSPGLPTDTQYF,TGTGCCAGCAGCCCGGGACTTCCCACAGATACGCAGTATTTT
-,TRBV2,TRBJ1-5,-,CASSEIEGRQPQHF,TGTGCCAGCAGTGAAATTGAGGGGAGGCAGCCCCAGCATTTT
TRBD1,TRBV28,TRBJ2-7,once,CASSAGTGVYEQYF,TGTGCCAGCAGTGCCGGGACAGGGGTCTACGAGCAGTACTTC
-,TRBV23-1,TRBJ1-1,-,CASSQSIPGETEAFF,TGCGCCAGCAGTCAATCGATCCCCGGGGAGACTGAAGCTTTCTTT
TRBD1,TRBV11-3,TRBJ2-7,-,CASSTMDRGVYEQYF,TGTGCCAGCAGCACGATGGACAGGGGAGTCTACGAGCAGTACTTC
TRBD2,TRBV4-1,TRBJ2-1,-,CASSQGLAGVWNEQFF,TGCGCCAGCAGCCAAGGCCTAGCGGGAGTGTGGAATGAGCAGTTCTTC
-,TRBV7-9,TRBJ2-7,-,CASSPVLEGQYF,TGTGCCAGCAGCCCGGTTCTAGAAGGGCAGTACTTC
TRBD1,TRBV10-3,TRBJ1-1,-,CAISFRGTDTEAFF,TGTGCCATCAGTTTCAGGGGGACGGACACTGAAGCTTTCTTT
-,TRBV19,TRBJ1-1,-,CASSRVLNTEAFF,TGTGCCAGCTCCAGGGTCTTGAACACTGAAGCTTTCTTT
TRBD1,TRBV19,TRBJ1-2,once,CASSIGQGAHGYTF,TGTGCCAGTAGTATAGGACAGGGGGCGCATGGCTACACCTTC
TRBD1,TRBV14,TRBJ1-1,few,CASSQIDRVKAFF,TGTGCCAGCAGCCAAATCGACAGGGTGAAAGCTTTCTTT
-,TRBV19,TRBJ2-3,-,CASSIRRSPGGTDTQYF,TGTGCCAGTAGTATCCGGAGGTCCCCCGGTGGCACAGATACGCAGTATTTT
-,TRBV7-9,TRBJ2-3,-,CASSFQGYTQYF,TGTGCCAGCAGCTTCCAGGGTTATACGCAGTATTTT